The T cell receptor beta chain described here comes from a study of shared clonotypes between healthy human individuals. For the study at large: The donors, two women and three men, were aged 18 to 49.

Naive CD8 populations comprised CD45RO-negative cells positively selected for CCR7, excluding terminally differentiated effector memory CD45RA+ cells. CDR3 size: 14 residues. In germline, CDR1 is MDHEN, CDR2 SYDVKM. V was pared by 5 bases and J by 2 bases, with 6 bases of the junction left unmatched. With respect to this clone: No antigen is known for it.

Genomic DNA from each subset was divided evenly over several immunoSEQ plates. Here immunoSEQ multiplex PCR was the method, and the copy in TCRdb shows in-frame clones only, minus some. The sample shows approximately 650,000 clones, around 95% of them seen only once. Study conclusions and caveats: Non-shared clonotypes had lower generation probabilities than those shared by all four donors.

The chain has TRBV28 and TRBJ2-7; TRBD1 aligns across 7 bases. The source material was naive CD8+ T cells sorted from blood. This TCR was recovered from a woman aged 30 to 39 in good health. The CDR3 DNA reads as TGTGCCAGCAGTCGGACAGGCTCGACCTACGAGCAGTACTTC. The encoded protein is CASSRTGSTYEQYF.